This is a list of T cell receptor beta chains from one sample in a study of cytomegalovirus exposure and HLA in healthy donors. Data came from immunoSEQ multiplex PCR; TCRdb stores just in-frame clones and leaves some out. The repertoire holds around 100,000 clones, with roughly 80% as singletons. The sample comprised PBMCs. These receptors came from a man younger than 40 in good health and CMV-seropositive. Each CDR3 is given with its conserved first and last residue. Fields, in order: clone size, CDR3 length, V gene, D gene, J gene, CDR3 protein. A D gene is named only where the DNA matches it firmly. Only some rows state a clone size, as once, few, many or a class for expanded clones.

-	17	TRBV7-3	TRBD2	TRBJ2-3	CASSSQGLASSTDTQYF
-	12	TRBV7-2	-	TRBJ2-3	CASSYPPGTQYF
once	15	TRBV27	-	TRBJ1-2	CASSELRGAQGGYTF
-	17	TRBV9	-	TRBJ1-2	CASSVGSGVWDNYGYTF
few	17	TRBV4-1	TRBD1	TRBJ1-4	CASSPDGQGARGEKLFF
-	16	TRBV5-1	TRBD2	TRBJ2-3	CASSWSLAGVGDTQYF
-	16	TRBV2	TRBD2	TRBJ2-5	CASSGTSGRTGETQYF
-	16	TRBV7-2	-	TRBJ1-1	CASSKSDPGDWTEAFF
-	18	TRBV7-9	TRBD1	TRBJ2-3	CASSSPPGGFFSTDTQYF
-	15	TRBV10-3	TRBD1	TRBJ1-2	CAISGGDRGLDGYTF
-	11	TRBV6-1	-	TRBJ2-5	CASSVIETQYF
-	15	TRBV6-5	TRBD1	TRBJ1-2	CASNGDRARIYGYTF
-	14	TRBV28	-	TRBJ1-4	CASSPGSIGEKLFF
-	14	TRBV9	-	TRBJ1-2	CASSPGGSRYGYTF
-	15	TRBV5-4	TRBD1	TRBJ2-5	CASSVNRGSQETQYF
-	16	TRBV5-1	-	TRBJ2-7	CASSLGFPDSSYEQYF
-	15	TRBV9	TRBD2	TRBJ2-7	CASSVALAGKYEQYF
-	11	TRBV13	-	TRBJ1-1	CASSWGAEAFF
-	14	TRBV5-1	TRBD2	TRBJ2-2	CASNSGNPEGELFF
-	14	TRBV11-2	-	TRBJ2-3	CASNPAFSTDTQYF
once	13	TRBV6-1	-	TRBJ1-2	CASSLQGGYGYTF
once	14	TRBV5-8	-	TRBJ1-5	CASSLGHRNQPQHF
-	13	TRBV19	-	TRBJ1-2	CASSRGQTYGYTF
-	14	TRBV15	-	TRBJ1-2	CATRNGGVNYGYTF
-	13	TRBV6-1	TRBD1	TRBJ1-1	CASSAGTGTEAFF
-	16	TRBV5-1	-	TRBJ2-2	CASSSHLRVRTGELFF
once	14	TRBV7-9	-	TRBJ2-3	CASSDSKGTDTQYF